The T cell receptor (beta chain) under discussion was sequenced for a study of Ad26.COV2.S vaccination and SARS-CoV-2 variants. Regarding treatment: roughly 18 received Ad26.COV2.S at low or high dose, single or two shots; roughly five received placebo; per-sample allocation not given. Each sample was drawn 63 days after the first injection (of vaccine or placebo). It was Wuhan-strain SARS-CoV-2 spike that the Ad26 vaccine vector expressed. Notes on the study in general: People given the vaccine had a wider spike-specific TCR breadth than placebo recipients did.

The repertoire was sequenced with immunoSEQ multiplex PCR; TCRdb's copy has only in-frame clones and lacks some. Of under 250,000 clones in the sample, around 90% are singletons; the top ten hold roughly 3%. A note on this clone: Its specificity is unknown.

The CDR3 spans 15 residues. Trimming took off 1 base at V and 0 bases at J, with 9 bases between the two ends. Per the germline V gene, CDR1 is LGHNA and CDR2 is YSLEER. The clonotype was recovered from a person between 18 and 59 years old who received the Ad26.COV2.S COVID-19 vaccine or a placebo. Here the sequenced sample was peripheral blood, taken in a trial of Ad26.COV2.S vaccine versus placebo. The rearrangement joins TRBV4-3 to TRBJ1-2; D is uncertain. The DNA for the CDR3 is TGCGCCAGCAGCCAAGCAAGGGCCTCTAACTATGGCTACACCTTC. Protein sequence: CASSQARASNYGYTF.